One sample yielded the 17 T cell receptor beta chains listed below, sequenced in a study of long-term antiretroviral therapy in people with HIV. Researchers report immunoSEQ v3.0 was run at survey level. Sequencing was performed with immunoSEQ multiplex PCR; in TCRdb, only in-frame clones are kept and a portion is missing. The data contain 11,000 to 15,000 clones, roughly 80% of them singletons. Sequences were derived from unsorted PBMCs, sampled 1.8 years before starting antiretroviral therapy. The origin of the receptors is a middle-aged woman with HIV.

This clone has a handful of counts. The genes are TRBV2 and TRBJ1-4, with no clear D. CDR1 SNHLY and CDR2 FYNNEI come from the germline V gene. The V and J ends lost 4 bases and 3 bases respectively, with 9 bases between them. CDR3 length: 14 residues. CDR3 sequence reads: CASSGEKSNEKLFF. CDR3 nucleotide sequence: TGTGCCAGCAGTGGGGAAAAGTCTAATGAAAAACTGTTTTTT.

The V call is TRBV18, the J call TRBJ1-3, with no clear D. Germline V lookup: CDR1 KGHSH, CDR2 LQKENI. This CDR3 contains 15 residues. V lost 0 bases and J lost 0, with 6 bases in between. CDR3 in DNA: TGTGCCAGCTCACCACCAGGGAACTCTGGAAACACCATATATTTT. Its protein product is CASSPPGNSGNTIYF.

V and J are TRBV2 and TRBJ2-3, with 14 nucleotides matching TRBD2. CDR1 SNHLY and CDR2 FYNNEI come from the germline V gene. The CDR3 consists of 16 residues. With 7 bases clipped from V and 6 bases from J, the junction kept 9 bases outside the gene matches. The CDR3 spells CASIPGLAGGGDTQYF. The CDR3 DNA reads as TGTGCCAGCATTCCCGGACTAGCGGGAGGCGGGGATACGCAGTATTTT.

The V call is TRBV25-1, the J call TRBJ2-7; D tentatively reads TRBD1 or TRBD2 (6 bases each). CDR3 length: 12 residues. Germline lookup yields CDR1 MGHDK and CDR2 SYGVNS. V was pared by 1 base and J by 9 bases, with 10 bases between. The CDR3 sequence: CASSEWKGGQYF. Written as DNA, the CDR3 is TGTGCCAGCAGTGAATGGAAGGGGGGGCAGTACTTC.

The gene calls are TRBV6-5 and TRBJ1-2; possibly TRBD1 for D (6 bases). The CDR3 contains 14 residues. Germline lookup yields CDR1 MNHEY and CDR2 SVGAGI. Trimming removed 6 bases from V and 6 bases from J, with 17 bases in between. The CDR3 DNA reads TGTGCCAGCAGCCGCCCCGGACAGCTAGATGGCTACACCTTC. Its protein is CASSRPGQLDGYTF.

The chain employs TRBV13 and TRBJ2-3, with TRBD2 matching 13 bases. Germline CDR1 reads PRHDT; CDR2 reads FYEKMQ (reference sequence). After removal of 5 bases from V and 3 bases from J, the junction contained 8 bases not matched to a gene. This CDR3 contains 17 residues. The CDR3 is CASSLRLAGGGTDTQYF. CDR3 nucleotides: TGTGCCAGCAGCCTCCGACTAGCGGGAGGAGGGACAGATACGCAGTATTTT.

For this clone: One end of the junction varies from germline; a read error may be responsible. The rearrangement joins TRBV7-7 to TRBJ2-5; the match to TRBD2 covers 12 bases. The CDR3 runs 13 residues. The germline V gene encodes CDR1 SSHAT and CDR2 FNYEAQ (reference sequence). This CDR3 is CASSRTSGEAQYF. The CDR3 coding sequence is TGTGCTAGCAGCCGGACTAGCGGGGAGGCCCAGTACTTC.

The chain carries TRBV7-2 and TRBJ1-3; TRBD1 matches at 9 bases. The CDR3 contains 16 residues. From germline, CDR1 is SGHTA and CDR2 FQGNSA. The trim removed 2 bases at V and 1 base at J, leaving 3 bases unmatched. The CDR3: CASSLFGTGSGNTIYF. In nucleotides, the CDR3 is TGTGCCAGCAGCTTATTTGGGACAGGGTCTGGAAACACCATATATTTT.

The sample holds one count of this clone. The chain employs TRBV6-1 and TRBJ2-7; D is uncertain. The CDR3 runs 15 residues. Trimming shortened V by 3 bases and J by 12 bases, and 24 bases separated the two germline ends. Germline CDR1 MNHNS, CDR2 SASEGT. The CDR3 sequence is CASSEVHPRTSGMYF. The CDR3 DNA follows: TGTGCCAGCAGTGAGGTCCACCCCAGGACCTCGGGTATGTACTTC.

The rearrangement links TRBV10-3 to TRBJ2-2; 10 bases align to TRBD2. Germline trimming cut 6 bases from V and 0 bases from J; bases unmatched to any gene: 1. The CDR3 totals 15 residues. The germline gives CDR1 ENHRY, CDR2 SYGVKD. CDR3 bases: TGTGCCATCAGGGGGACTAGCGCGAACACCGGGGAGCTGTTTTTT. Its protein is CAIRGTSANTGELFF.

J is TRBJ2-6 and V is TRBV10-3; D ambiguous. The CDR3 totals 15 residues. Germline CDR1 and CDR2: ENHRY and SYGVKD. Trimming took off 1 base at V and 0 bases at J, with 4 bases between the two ends. CDR3 DNA sequence: TGTGCCATCAGTGAGTGGAACTCTGGGGCCAACGTCCTGACTTTC. Translating it yields CAISEWNSGANVLTF.

The chain carries TRBV28 and TRBJ2-5, with D perhaps matching TRBD2 (5 bases). CDR1 and CDR2 (germline): MDHEN, SYDVKM. The CDR3 has 13 amino acids. The V end lost 7 bases, the J end lost 6 bases, and 15 bases lay between the germline ends. The CDR3: CASTLTPGKTQYF. CDR3 coding DNA: TGTGCCAGCACTCTCACTCCCGGGAAGACCCAGTACTTC.

The chain couples TRBV7-2 to TRBJ2-3; a weak D match, TRBD1 (5 bases). V was cut by 5 bases and J by 3 bases, with 15 bases left in between. Germline V CDR1 and CDR2: SGHTA, FQGNSA. The CDR3 contains 15 residues. The DNA of the CDR3 is TGTGCCAGCAGCCCCCAGGGCCTAGGGACAGATACGCAGTATTTT. It yields the protein CASSPQGLGTDTQYF.

The DNA for the CDR3 is TGTGCCAGCAGTGACTCCACAGCTTTAATAGGCTACACCTTC. Translation: CASSDSTALIGYTF. This chain joins TRBV6-1 and TRBJ1-2; D remains unclear. The length of the CDR3 is 14 residues. Germline values: CDR1 MNHNS, CDR2 SASEGT. Between the trimmed V and J ends, which lost 3 bases and 8 bases, there was a span of 16 bases.

This clone was counted a few times. The genes are TRBV19 and TRBJ2-7; unclear D gene. V gave up 5 bases and J gave up 3 bases, with 8 bases separating them. Germline V gene sequence: CDR1 LNHDA, CDR2 SQIVND (reference sequence). CDR3 size: 12 residues. This CDR3 reads CASSGENYEQYF. CDR3 coding DNA: TGTGCCAGTAGTGGAGAAAACTACGAGCAGTACTTC.

The gene calls are TRBV6-5 and TRBJ2-1; D is undetermined. This CDR3 has 14 amino acids. Trimming pared 2 bases from V and 7 bases from J, leaving 12 bases between. Germline CDR1 is MNHEY and CDR2 is SVGAGI. CDR3 in DNA: TGTGCCAGCAGTTACGGAAACCTGGGGAATGAGCAGTTCTTC. Encoded protein: CASSYGNLGNEQFF.

This sequence joins TRBV11-3 and TRBJ2-7, with a tentative D call TRBD2 (6 bases). CDR1 is SGHNT and CDR2 is YENEEA in the germline V gene. V was shortened by 5 bases and J by 6 bases, with 14 bases between the two germline ends. This CDR3 is 13 amino acids long. The DNA for the CDR3 is TGTGCCAGCAGCCCACGGGTCGGGGGCGAGCAGTACTTC. This translates into CASSPRVGGEQYF.